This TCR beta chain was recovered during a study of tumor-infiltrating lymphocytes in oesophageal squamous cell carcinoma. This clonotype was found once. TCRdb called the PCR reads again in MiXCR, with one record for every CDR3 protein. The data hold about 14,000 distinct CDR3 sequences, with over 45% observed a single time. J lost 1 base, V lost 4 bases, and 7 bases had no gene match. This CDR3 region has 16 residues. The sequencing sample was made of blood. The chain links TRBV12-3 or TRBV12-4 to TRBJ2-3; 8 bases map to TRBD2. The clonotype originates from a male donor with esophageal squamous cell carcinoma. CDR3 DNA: TGTGCCAGCAGTTATGGTCAGCGGGAGCGCACAGATACGCAGTATTTT. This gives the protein CASSYGQRERTDTQYF.